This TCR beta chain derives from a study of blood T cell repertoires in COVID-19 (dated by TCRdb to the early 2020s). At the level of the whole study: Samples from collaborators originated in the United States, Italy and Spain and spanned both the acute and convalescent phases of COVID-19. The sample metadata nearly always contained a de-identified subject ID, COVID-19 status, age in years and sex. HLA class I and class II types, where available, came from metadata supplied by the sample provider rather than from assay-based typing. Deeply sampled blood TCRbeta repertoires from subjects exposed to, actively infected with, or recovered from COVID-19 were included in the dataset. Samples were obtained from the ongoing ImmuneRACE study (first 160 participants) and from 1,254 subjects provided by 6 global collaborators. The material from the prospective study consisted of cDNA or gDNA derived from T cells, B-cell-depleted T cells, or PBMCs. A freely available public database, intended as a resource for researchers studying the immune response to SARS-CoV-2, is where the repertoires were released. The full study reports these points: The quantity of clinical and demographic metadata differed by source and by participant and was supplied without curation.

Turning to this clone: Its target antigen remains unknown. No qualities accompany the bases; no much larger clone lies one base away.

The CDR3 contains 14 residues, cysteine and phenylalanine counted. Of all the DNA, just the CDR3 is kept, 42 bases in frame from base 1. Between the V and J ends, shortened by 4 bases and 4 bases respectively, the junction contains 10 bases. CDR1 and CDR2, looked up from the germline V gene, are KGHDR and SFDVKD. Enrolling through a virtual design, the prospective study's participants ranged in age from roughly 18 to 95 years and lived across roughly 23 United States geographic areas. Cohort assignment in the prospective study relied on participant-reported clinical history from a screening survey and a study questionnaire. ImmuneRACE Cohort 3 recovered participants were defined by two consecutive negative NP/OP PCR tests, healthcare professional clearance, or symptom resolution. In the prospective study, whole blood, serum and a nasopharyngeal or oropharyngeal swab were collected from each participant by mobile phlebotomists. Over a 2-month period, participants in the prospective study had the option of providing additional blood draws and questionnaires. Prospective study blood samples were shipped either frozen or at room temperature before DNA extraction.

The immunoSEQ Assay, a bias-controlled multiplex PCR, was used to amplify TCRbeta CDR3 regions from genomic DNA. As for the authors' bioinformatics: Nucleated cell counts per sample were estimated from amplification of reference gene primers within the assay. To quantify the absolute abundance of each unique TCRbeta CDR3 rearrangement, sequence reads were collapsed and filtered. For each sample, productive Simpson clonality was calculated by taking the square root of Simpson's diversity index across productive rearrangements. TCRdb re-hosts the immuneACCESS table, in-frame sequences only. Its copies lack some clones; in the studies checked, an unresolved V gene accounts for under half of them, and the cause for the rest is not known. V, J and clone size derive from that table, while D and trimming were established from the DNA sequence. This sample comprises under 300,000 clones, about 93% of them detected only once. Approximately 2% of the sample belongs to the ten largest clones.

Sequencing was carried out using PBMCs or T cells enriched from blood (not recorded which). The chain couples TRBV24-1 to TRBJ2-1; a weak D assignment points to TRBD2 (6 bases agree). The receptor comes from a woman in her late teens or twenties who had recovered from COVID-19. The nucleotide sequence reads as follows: TGTGCCACCAGTGAGCCGGGACTTTACAATGAGCAGTTCTTC. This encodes CATSEPGLYNEQFF.